A single sample gave rise to the 12 T cell receptor beta chains below, sequenced in a study of shared clonotypes between healthy human individuals. Sequencing used immunoSEQ multiplex PCR; TCRdb keeps in-frame clones, though not all of them. The data show approximately 2.4 million clones, with 90% to 97% seen just once and more than 0.1% held by the top ten. The specimen was naive CD4+ T cells sorted from blood. Noted subset: CD45RA+ positively selected. The receptors shown here come from a man between 18 and 35 years old in good health.

The chain couples TRBV6-5 to TRBJ1-6; possible D gene TRBD1, 6 bases. In germline, CDR1 is MNHEY, CDR2 SVGAGI. There are 16 residues in the CDR3. With 4 bases removed from V and 10 bases from J, the gap between germline ends came to 20 bases. CDR3 sequence (DNA): TGTGCCAGCAGTTCCCCCGGGAGAGGGGGGACGTCACCCCTCCACTTT. As protein: CASSSPGRGGTSPLHF.

The V and J genes are TRBV10-1 and TRBJ2-1; 9 nucleotides line up with TRBD2. CDR1 WNHNN and CDR2 SYGVQD come from the germline V gene (reference sequence). The CDR3 covers 14 residues. V lost 4 bases to trimming and J lost 6 bases; unmatched junction nucleotides: 4. The CDR3 DNA is TGCGCCAGCAGTGGAGGCGGGGGGGTCAATGAGCAGTTCTTC. Translation: CASSGGGGVNEQFF.

V and J are TRBV7-2 and TRBJ2-3; unclear D gene. Germline-derived CDR1 and CDR2 are SGHTA and FQGNSA. V gave up 5 bases and J gave up 6 bases, with 15 bases separating them. The CDR3 is 14 amino acids. DNA of the CDR3: TGTGCCAGCAGCCCCGCGGCCCCTTTTGATACGCAGTATTTT. Encoded protein: CASSPAAPFDTQYF.

This chain uses TRBV30 with TRBJ1-2, with D possibly TRBD1 on 5 matching bases. The germline CDR1 and CDR2 sequences are GTSNPN and SVGIG (reference sequence). This CDR3 is built from 12 residues. V lost 6 bases and J lost 4, with 12 bases in between. The CDR3 is CACSRDSYGYTF. Here the CDR3 DNA reads TGTGCCTGTTCCCGGGACTCCTATGGCTACACCTTC.

J is TRBJ2-7 and V is TRBV5-1; the D is unclear. V dropped 2 bases and J dropped 6 bases, with 9 bases sitting between them. Germline-derived CDR1 and CDR2 are SGHRS and YFSETQ. The CDR3 runs 12 residues. The CDR3 DNA reads as TGCGCCAGCAGCTTCAAGGGATCCGAGCAGTACTTC. It translates to CASSFKGSEQYF.

Worth noting for this clone: Different DNA sequences within this sample yield the same CDR3. The J gene is TRBJ2-6, the V gene TRBV5-1; D might be TRBD1 (5 bases). This CDR3 spans 16 amino acids. CDR1 is SGHRS and CDR2 is YFSETQ in the germline V gene. V gave up 1 base and J gave up 0 bases, with 8 bases separating them. The CDR3 is CASSLTGSSGANVLTF. In nucleotides, the CDR3 is TGCGCCAGCAGCTTGACAGGTTCCTCTGGGGCCAACGTCCTGACTTTC.

The chain couples TRBV4-2 to TRBJ2-5, with 13 bases aligning to TRBD2. The CDR3 totals 16 residues. With V trimmed by 3 bases and J by 4 bases, 5 bases remained unmatched. Germline CDR1 is LGHNA and CDR2 is YNFKEQ. The CDR3 protein is CASSQRTSGSIETQYF. The CDR3 DNA follows: TGTGCCAGCAGCCAGAGGACTAGCGGGAGTATAGAGACCCAGTACTTC.

The genes are TRBV7-6 and TRBJ2-7; possibly TRBD1 for D (6 bases). Germline CDR1 is SGHVS and CDR2 is FNYEAQ. The V and J ends lost 1 base and 4 bases respectively, with 20 bases between them. The CDR3 consists of 17 residues. CDR3 protein: CASSLVTLGRGEYEQYF. CDR3 bases: TGTGCCAGCAGCTTAGTGACGTTGGGCAGGGGAGAATACGAGCAGTACTTC.

This chain connects TRBV28 to TRBJ1-1, with D perhaps TRBD1 (5 bases). The germline V and J ends were trimmed by 8 bases and 0 bases, with 13 bases remaining between them. CDR3 length equals 14 residues. CDR1 and CDR2 from the germline V gene are MDHEN and SYDVKM. Here the CDR3 DNA reads TGTGCCAGCTCACCGGGGGGGATGAACACTGAAGCTTTCTTT. Protein: CASSPGGMNTEAFF.

To note about this clone: At the DNA level, this CDR3 is encoded by other sequences in the same sample as well. The chain couples TRBV30 to TRBJ1-2, with D uncertain. Germline assignment: CDR1 GTSNPN and CDR2 SVGIG (reference sequence). The V end lost 4 bases, the J end lost 2 bases, and 8 bases lay between the germline ends. This CDR3 is 12 amino acids long. CDR3 nucleotide sequence: TGTGCCTGGAATCGGGGAAACTATGGCTACACCTTC. It specifies CAWNRGNYGYTF.

The V and J genes are TRBV5-1 and TRBJ1-5; 7 nucleotides align to TRBD1. Trimming cost V 4 bases and J 5 bases; bases outside gene matches: 9. The CDR3 consists of 15 residues. Germline assignment: CDR1 SGHRS and CDR2 YFSETQ. This CDR3 is CASSRTGDRDQPQHF. The CDR3 nucleotides are TGCGCCAGCAGCCGCACCGGGGACAGAGATCAGCCCCAGCATTTT.

The sample holds one count of this clone. The chain uses TRBV6-5 and TRBJ1-2, with unresolved D. CDR1 is MNHEY and CDR2 is SVGAGI in the germline V gene. The V gene lost 8 bases and the J gene lost 0 bases, with 13 bases spanning the gap. The CDR3 runs 14 residues. In DNA form, the CDR3 reads TGTGCCAGCGTACAAGTGCCCGCTAACTATGGCTACACCTTC. Protein: CASVQVPANYGYTF.